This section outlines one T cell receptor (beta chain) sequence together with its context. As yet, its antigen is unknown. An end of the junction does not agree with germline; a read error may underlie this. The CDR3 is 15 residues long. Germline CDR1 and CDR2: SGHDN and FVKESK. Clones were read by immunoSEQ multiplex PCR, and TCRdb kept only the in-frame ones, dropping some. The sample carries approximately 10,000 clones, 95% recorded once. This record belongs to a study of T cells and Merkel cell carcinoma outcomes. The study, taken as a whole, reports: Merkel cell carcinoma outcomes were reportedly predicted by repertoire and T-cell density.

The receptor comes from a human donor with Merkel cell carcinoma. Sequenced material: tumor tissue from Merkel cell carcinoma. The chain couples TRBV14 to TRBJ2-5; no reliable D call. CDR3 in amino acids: CASSRALGRQETQYF. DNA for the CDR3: TGTGCCAGCAGCCGGGCCCTTGGTAGACAAGAGACTCAGTACTTC.